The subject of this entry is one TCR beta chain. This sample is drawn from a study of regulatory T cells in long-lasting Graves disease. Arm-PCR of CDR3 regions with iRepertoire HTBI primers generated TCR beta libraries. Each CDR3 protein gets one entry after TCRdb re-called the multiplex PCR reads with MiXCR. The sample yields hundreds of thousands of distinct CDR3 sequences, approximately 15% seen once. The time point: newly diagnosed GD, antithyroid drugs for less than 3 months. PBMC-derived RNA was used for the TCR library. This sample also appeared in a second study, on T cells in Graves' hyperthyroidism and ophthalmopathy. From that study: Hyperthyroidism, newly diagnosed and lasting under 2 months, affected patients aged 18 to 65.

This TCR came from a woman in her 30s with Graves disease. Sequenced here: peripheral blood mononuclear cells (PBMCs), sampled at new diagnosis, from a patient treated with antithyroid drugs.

This chain's CDR3 is CASSTGGSLNEQFF. DNA for the CDR3: TGTGCCAGCAGCACAGGAGGCAGCCTCAATGAGCAGTTCTTC. The chain uses TRBV7-3 and TRBJ2-1, with D perhaps TRBD1 or TRBD2 (5 bases each). V was clipped by 5 bases and J by 6 bases, with 14 bases between them. In germline, CDR1 is SGHTA, CDR2 FQGTGA. This CDR3 contains 14 residues.